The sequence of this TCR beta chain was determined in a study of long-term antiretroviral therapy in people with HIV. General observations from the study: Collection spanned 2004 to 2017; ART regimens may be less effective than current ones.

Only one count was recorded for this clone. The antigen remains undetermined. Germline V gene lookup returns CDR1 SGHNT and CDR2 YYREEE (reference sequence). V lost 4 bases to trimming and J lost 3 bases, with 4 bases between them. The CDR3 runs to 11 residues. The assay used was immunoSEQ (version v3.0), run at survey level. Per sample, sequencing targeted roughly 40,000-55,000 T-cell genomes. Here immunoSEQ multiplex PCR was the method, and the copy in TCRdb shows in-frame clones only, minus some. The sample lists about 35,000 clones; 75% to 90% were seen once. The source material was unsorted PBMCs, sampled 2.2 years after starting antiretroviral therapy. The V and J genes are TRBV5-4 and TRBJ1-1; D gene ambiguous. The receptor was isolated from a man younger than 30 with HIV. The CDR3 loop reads CASSRDTEAFF. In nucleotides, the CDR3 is TGTGCCAGCAGCAGGGACACTGAAGCTTTCTTT.